This entry lists 9 T cell receptor beta chains sequenced from one sample in a study of patients and donors after allogeneic stem cell transplantation (dated by TCRdb to 2019 to 2021). Library preparation employed RT-PCR. TCRdb shows the sequencer as NextSeq 550. Using fastp trimming at Q25 and MiXCR clonotype assembly, TCRdb reanalyzed the public sequencing data and kept in-frame beta chains. CDR3 protein duplicates are merged, each entry listing the most common genes and DNA. The sample table shows under 170,000 distinct CDR3 sequences, and roughly two fifths are seen once. Clones ranked in the top ten supply 40% to 55% of the sample. Material: blood, either unsorted or a sorted T cell fraction (not recorded which). The receptors originated from a human donor who was either an allogeneic HSCT recipient or a stem cell or donor lymphocyte infusion donor (not recorded which). It is not recorded whose cells these are; they may come from a transplant donor.

The chain combines TRBV9 with TRBJ1-2; D is unresolved. The CDR3 totals 13 residues. V lost 3 bases, J lost 6 bases, and 12 bases lay in between. The germline gives CDR1 SGDLS, CDR2 YYNGEE. CDR3 nucleotides: TGTGCCAGCAGCGGGCCAGACCGGGATGGCTACACCTTC. Its protein is CASSGPDRDGYTF.

The table lists this clonotype with a count of one. As DNA, the CDR3 is TGCAGTGCCCCGACAGGGCTTGTTGAAAAACTGTTTTTT. Translated: CSAPTGLVEKLFF. This rearrangement joins TRBV20-1 to TRBJ1-4, with TRBD1 identical over 7 bases. The CDR3 runs to 13 residues. Germline V lookup: CDR1 DFQATT, CDR2 SNEGSKA (reference sequence). The ends lost 6 bases at V and 7 bases at J; junction bases unmatched: 8.

This clonotype was picked up a small number of times. The CDR3 nucleotides read TGTGCCAGCGCGGGGAGGGAAACCGGGGAGCTGTTTTTT. Its translation is CASAGRETGELFF. The rearrangement links TRBV7-2 to TRBJ2-2; TRBD2 aligns across 7 bases. Looked up from germline, CDR1 is SGHTA and CDR2 is FQGNSA. J lost 5 bases, V lost 8 bases, and 5 bases had no gene match. The CDR3 contains 13 residues.

V and J are TRBV5-1 and TRBJ1-2, with a possible D match to TRBD1 (5 bases). CDR3 size: 14 residues. V lost 4 bases to trimming and J lost 6 bases, with 16 bases between them. The germline V gene has CDR1 SGHRS and CDR2 YFSETQ. CDR3 sequence reads: CASSHPSGEDGYTF. The DNA for the CDR3 is TGCGCCAGCAGCCACCCGTCGGGGGAGGATGGCTACACCTTC.

The chain couples TRBV7-9 to TRBJ1-1; D may be TRBD1 (6 bases). The CDR3 is 15 residues long. In germline, CDR1 is SEHNR, CDR2 FQNEAQ (reference sequence). Trimming took 8 bases from V and 5 from J, leaving 21 bases between them. CDR3 in DNA: TGTGCCAGCGGGGGGACAAGGGGTCGGAGAACTGAAGCTTTCTTT. Protein product: CASGGTRGRRTEAFF.

V is TRBV9 and J is TRBJ2-7; the D call may be TRBD1 or TRBD2 (5 bases each). Germline lookup yields CDR1 SGDLS and CDR2 YYNGEE. The ends were cut back, 3 bases at V and 1 base at J, with 17 bases in the middle. CDR3 length equals 16 residues. Here the CDR3 DNA reads TGTGCCAGCAGCGAGAAAACCGGGACGGCTTCCTACGAGCAGTACTTC. Its protein is CASSEKTGTASYEQYF.

The chain is built from TRBV15 and TRBJ1-2; TRBD1 is a possible D gene (6 bases). The CDR3 extends over 13 amino acids. The germline CDR1 and CDR2 sequences are LNHNV and YYDKDF (reference sequence). The V and J ends lost 9 bases and 3 bases respectively, with 14 bases between them. CDR3 DNA sequence: TGTGCCACTCGGGACAACCTGGACTATGGCTACACCTTC. Its translation: CATRDNLDYGYTF.

This chain joins TRBV12-3 or TRBV12-4 and TRBJ1-1; D ambiguous. This CDR3 contains 13 residues. Trimming pared 5 bases from V and 7 bases from J, leaving 14 bases between. The CDR3 nucleotides are TGTGCCAGCAGTCCGGACGCGGGAGGTGAAGCTTTCTTT. This sequence encodes CASSPDAGGEAFF.

Only a few counts were recorded for this clonotype. The chain combines TRBV12-3 or TRBV12-4 with TRBJ1-5; the match to TRBD1 covers 11 bases. With V trimmed by 3 bases and J by 7 bases, 5 bases remained unmatched. The CDR3 has 15 amino acids. The CDR3 nucleotides are TGTGCCAGCAGTTTTGGGACAGGGGGGACCCAGCCCCAGCATTTT. Its translation: CASSFGTGGTQPQHF.